Listed here are 18 T cell receptor beta chains from one sample, sequenced in a study of shared clonotypes between healthy human individuals. Naivety among CD8 cells was defined by CD45RO negativity and positive CCR7 selection, thereby excluding terminally differentiated effector memory CD45RA+ cells. Some clones are missing from TCRdb's copy, which holds only in-frame ones; the method was immunoSEQ multiplex PCR. The repertoire holds some 2.1 million clones, with roughly 93% as singletons. The specimen sequenced was naive CD8+ T cells from PBMCs. The receptors shown here come from a man aged 18-30 years in good health. Some clones in this sample may be carry-over from other donors' samples.

CDR3 amino acids: CASSSPPVSGGYEQYF. CDR3 coding DNA: TGTGCCAGCAGCTCTCCCCCGGTCTCCGGTGGCTACGAGCAGTACTTC. The J gene is TRBJ2-7, the V gene TRBV27; D gene unclear. The CDR3 contains 16 residues. Deletions cut 6 bases from V and 3 bases from J, with 21 bases between. CDR1 MNHEY and CDR2 SMNVEV come from the germline V gene (reference sequence).

The genes are TRBV21-1 and TRBJ2-7; TRBD2, the table's D call, was not compared with the DNA. TRBV21-1 is a documented pseudogene. This CDR3 contains 14 residues. The CDR3 bases are TGTGCCAGCAGCATCTCCCGGAGGACCTACGAGCAGTACTTC. Protein: CASSISRRTYEQYF.

The rearrangement joins TRBV28 to TRBJ2-2, with 10 bases matching TRBD1. Trimming removed 5 bases from V and 5 bases from J; junction bases left unmatched: 5. The germline CDR1 and CDR2 sequences are MDHEN and SYDVKM. The CDR3 totals 15 residues. CDR3 in DNA: TGTGCCAGCAGTCGACAGGGGGCCCCTACCGGGGAGCTGTTTTTT. Translation gives CASSRQGAPTGELFF.

The chain recombines TRBV11-3 with TRBJ2-5; D perhaps matches TRBD1 (6 bases). Germline values: CDR1 SGHNT, CDR2 YENEEA. The length of the CDR3 is 15 residues. Trimming removed 5 bases at V and 5 bases at J, with 18 bases between. The CDR3: CASSARWGLTETQYF. The CDR3 nucleotides are TGTGCCAGCAGCGCCCGTTGGGGGCTAACGGAGACCCAGTACTTC.

V gene TRBV15 combines with J gene TRBJ1-1; D is ambiguous. This CDR3 is 18 amino acids long. The germline V and J ends were trimmed by 0 bases and 3 bases, with 20 bases remaining between them. Germline V gene lookup returns CDR1 LNHNV and CDR2 YYDKDF (reference sequence). The CDR3: CATSRDPPEETVDTEAFF. The CDR3, as DNA: TGTGCCACCAGCAGAGATCCCCCGGAGGAAACCGTGGACACTGAAGCTTTCTTT.

This chain connects TRBV27 to TRBJ2-7; 8 bases align to TRBD1. CDR1 is MNHEY and CDR2 is SMNVEV in the germline V gene (reference sequence). The V and J ends lost 5 bases and 6 bases, in that order; junction bases with no gene match: 9. The CDR3 consists of 14 residues. In DNA, the CDR3 is TGTGCCAGCAGTCCTAGGACAGGGCTAGCCGAGCAGTACTTC. This encodes CASSPRTGLAEQYF.

With respect to this clone: Other nucleotide sequences from this sample produce the same CDR3. The chain uses TRBV19 and TRBJ1-2; D may be TRBD1 (5 bases). Trimming shortened V by 7 bases and J by 1 base, and 13 bases separated the two germline ends. The CDR3 totals 14 residues. The germline CDR1 and CDR2 sequences are LNHDA and SQIVND (reference sequence). The CDR3, as DNA: TGTGCCAGTACGCCGGGACCTAGTAACTATGGCTACACCTTC. Translated: CASTPGPSNYGYTF.

V gene TRBV4-1 combines with J gene TRBJ1-1, with TRBD1 matching over 11 bases. Germline loops: CDR1 MGHRA, CDR2 YSYEKL. This CDR3 has 15 amino acids. V lost 2 bases and J lost 9; bases outside the gene matches: 8. As DNA, the CDR3 is TGCGCCAGCAGCCAACCTGGACAGGGGGCGCATCAAGCTTTCTTT. Residues: CASSQPGQGAHQAFF.

This clone was observed a single time. This chain uses TRBV27 with TRBJ1-4; D unclear. V lost 2 bases and J 0 bases, leaving 7 bases between the germline ends. This CDR3 contains 15 residues. Germline CDR1 reads MNHEY; CDR2 reads SMNVEV (reference sequence). CDR3 amino acids: CASSLQASTNEKLFF. CDR3 DNA: TGTGCCAGCAGTTTACAGGCCTCAACTAATGAAAAACTGTTTTTT.

The chain is built from TRBV19 and TRBJ1-4; D perhaps matches TRBD1 (6 bases). CDR1 and CDR2 (germline): LNHDA, SQIVND (reference sequence). There are 15 residues in the CDR3. Trimming took off 3 bases at V and 6 bases at J, with 14 bases between the two ends. CDR3 region: CASSISWTADEKLFF. The CDR3 region has the DNA TGTGCCAGTAGTATTTCTTGGACAGCCGATGAAAAACTGTTTTTT.

J is TRBJ1-2 and V is TRBV7-9; 7 bases match TRBD1. Unmatched junction bases numbered 13, after V lost 11 bases and J lost 4 bases. Germline V lookup: CDR1 SEHNR, CDR2 FQNEAQ (reference sequence). The CDR3 consists of 14 residues. The CDR3 protein is CAGFTGEGPYGYTF. The CDR3 nucleotides are TGTGCCGGATTTACAGGGGAGGGGCCCTATGGCTACACCTTC.

The chain recombines TRBV2 with TRBJ2-1, with 7 bases matching TRBD1. J gave up 6 bases and V 2 bases, and 4 bases lay outside the gene matches. This CDR3 region has 14 residues. Germline assignment: CDR1 SNHLY and CDR2 FYNNEI. The CDR3 region is CASSEYDRVNEQFF. The CDR3 DNA sequence: TGTGCCAGCAGTGAATACGACAGGGTCAATGAGCAGTTCTTC.

The V and J genes are TRBV27 and TRBJ2-7; perhaps TRBD2 as D (5 bases). The V and J ends lost 2 bases and 1 base respectively, with 9 bases between them. The CDR3 loop spans 14 amino acids. Germline CDR1 MNHEY, CDR2 SMNVEV (reference sequence). The CDR3 nucleotides read TGTGCCAGCAGTTTACTCGGACTTTCCTACGAGCAGTACTTC. It specifies CASSLLGLSYEQYF.

The chain recombines TRBV13 with TRBJ1-4; D not resolved. CDR3 length: 15 amino acids. Germline CDR1 is PRHDT and CDR2 is FYEKMQ (reference sequence). V was pared by 8 bases and J by 0 bases, with 13 bases between. As DNA, the CDR3 is TGTGCCAGCCGGAAGCGGAGTTCAACTAATGAAAAACTGTTTTTT. Protein sequence: CASRKRSSTNEKLFF.

CDR3 in DNA: TGTGCCGCCAAGGGGACTAGCGGGAGGGCCCCTTACAATGAGCAGTTCTTC. Encoded protein: CAAKGTSGRAPYNEQFF. V is TRBV10-3 and J is TRBJ2-1, with 16 bases lining up with TRBD2. V gave up 11 bases and J gave up 4 bases; unmatched junction bases: 11. Germline CDR1 reads ENHRY; CDR2 reads SYGVKD. CDR3 length: 17 amino acids.

The chain employs TRBV7-9 and TRBJ2-7, with D tentatively TRBD1 (5 bases). V lost 4 bases to trimming and J lost 2 bases, with 15 bases between them. Germline CDR1 is SEHNR and CDR2 is FQNEAQ (reference sequence). This CDR3 has 15 residues. The CDR3 loop reads CASSSTKTATYEQYF. CDR3 nucleotides: TGTGCCAGCAGCTCCACGAAGACAGCTACCTACGAGCAGTACTTC. The entire variable domain, with the rest obtained from reference TRBV7-9 and TRBJ2-7, is as follows: DTGVSQNPRHKITKRGQNVTFRCDPISEHNRLYWYRQTLGQGPEFLTYFQNEAQLEKSRLLSDRFSAERPKGSFSTLEIQRTEQGDSAMYLCASSSTKTATYEQYFGPGTRLTVT.

The rearrangement links TRBV12-5 to TRBJ2-5; TRBD1 might be the D (5 bases). The CDR3 is 14 residues long. The germline V and J ends were trimmed by 4 bases and 1 base, with 10 bases remaining between them. CDR1 and CDR2 from the germline V gene are LGHNT and FRNRAP. CDR3 residues: CASGSTQGQETQYF. CDR3 bases: TGTGCTAGTGGTTCGACCCAGGGCCAAGAGACCCAGTACTTC.

The table lists this clone with a count of one. This sequence joins TRBV7-9 and TRBJ2-3; 11 positions match TRBD1. Unmatched junction bases numbered 7, after V lost 5 bases and J lost 6 bases. Germline assignment: CDR1 SEHNR and CDR2 FQNEAQ (reference sequence). This CDR3 has 15 residues. The CDR3: CASSRGTGGWDTQYF. DNA of the CDR3: TGTGCCAGCAGCCGAGGGACAGGGGGTTGGGATACGCAGTATTTT. Full variable domain (missing parts from reference TRBV7-9 and TRBJ2-3): DTGVSQNPRHKITKRGQNVTFRCDPISEHNRLYWYRQTLGQGPEFLTYFQNEAQLEKSRLLSDRFSAERPKGSFSTLEIQRTEQGDSAMYLCASSRGTGGWDTQYFGPGTRLTVL.